The 9 T cell receptor beta chains reported below all come from one sample, sequenced in a study of blood T cell repertoires in COVID-19. TCRdb keeps only in-frame clones here, not all; method: immunoSEQ multiplex PCR. The profile shows 290,000 or so clones, roughly nine tenths of them singletons. The specimen sequenced was peripheral blood. The receptors derive from a woman aged 25 to 39 with COVID-19, enrolled during active disease.

As DNA, the CDR3 is TGTGCCAGTAGCGATTTGGTCGGGTCGAGGGAAAAACTGTTTTTT. Encoded protein: CASSDLVGSREKLFF. The chain links TRBV19 to TRBJ1-4, with D unresolved. Germline CDR1 and CDR2: LNHDA and SQIVND (reference sequence). V was trimmed by 6 bases and J by 8 bases, leaving 19 bases between them. This CDR3 has 15 amino acids.

A note on this clone: Because the CDR3's place on the DNA is in doubt, the DNA is left out and the CDR3 is given as listed by TCRdb. The V call is TRBV21-1, the J call TRBJ2-1; the table gives TRBD2 as D, unverified against the DNA. TRBV21-1 is a pseudogene. Including both end residues, the CDR3 is 15 amino acids long. The CDR3 protein is CASSKVWASGSDQFF.

The chain uses TRBV30 and TRBJ1-2; 10 nucleotides line up with TRBD1. The CDR3 is 18 amino acids. Trimming cost V 0 bases and J 6 bases; bases outside gene matches: 16. Germline-derived CDR1 and CDR2 are GTSNPN and SVGIG (reference sequence). CDR3 region: CAWSVRRGTGANTDGYTF. The CDR3 region has the DNA TGTGCCTGGAGTGTACGCCGTGGGACAGGGGCTAATACGGATGGCTACACCTTC.

CDR3 coding DNA: TGTGCCAGCAGTGGTGACAGGGGCTATGGCTACACCTTC. This translates into CASSGDRGYGYTF. V is TRBV2 and J is TRBJ1-2; 8 bases match TRBD1. Germline assignment: CDR1 SNHLY and CDR2 FYNNEI. This CDR3 is built from 13 residues. Trimming cost V 4 bases and J 4 bases; bases outside gene matches: 2.

The CDR3 DNA sequence: TGTGCCAGCAGCCCCCGGGACAGGGATGATTCACCCCTCCACTTT. Amino acid sequence: CASSPRDRDDSPLHF. V and J are TRBV5-8 and TRBJ1-6, with 9 bases lining up with TRBD1. The CDR3 runs to 15 residues. Trimming cost V 4 bases and J 8 bases; bases outside gene matches: 7. Germline-derived CDR1 and CDR2 are SGHTS and YDEGEE.

V gene TRBV25-1 combines with J gene TRBJ1-6, with D possibly being TRBD1 (6 bases). Germline CDR1 is MGHDK and CDR2 is SYGVNS. The V end lost 4 bases, the J end lost 7 bases, and 14 bases lay between the germline ends. CDR3 length equals 15 residues. The CDR3 DNA is TGTGCCAGCAGTGTAGGAGGGGGGGGCAATTCACCCCTCCACTTT. The encoded protein is CASSVGGGGNSPLHF.

V is TRBV5-6 and J is TRBJ1-4; D is unclear. Trimming took 4 bases from V and 4 from J, leaving 5 bases between them. Per germline, CDR1 SGHDT and CDR2 YYEEEE. CDR3 length: 12 amino acids. In DNA, the CDR3 is TGTGCCAGCAGCGAGTATAATGAAAAACTGTTTTTT. Amino acids: CASSEYNEKLFF.

The V gene is TRBV5-4, the J gene TRBJ2-7, with 7 bases that match TRBD2. CDR1 and CDR2 from the germline V gene are SGHNT and YYREEE (reference sequence). The CDR3 has 14 residues. V lost 4 bases and J lost 3; bases outside the gene matches: 7. CDR3 coding DNA: TGTGCCAGCAGCGAGCGACCGGGGGGCTACGAGCAGTACTTC. Its protein is CASSERPGGYEQYF. The whole variable domain, filled in from reference TRBV5-4 and TRBJ2-7, reads ETGVTQSPTHLIKTRGQQVTLRCSSQSGHNTVSWYQQALGQGPQFIFQYYREEENGRGNFPPRFSGLQFPNYSSELNVNALELDDSALYLCASSERPGGYEQYFGPGTRLTVT.

The rearrangement uses TRBV12-3 or TRBV12-4 and TRBJ1-5, with 8 bases matching TRBD1. The CDR3 is 13 residues long. The J segment lost 5 bases and the V segment lost 3 bases, leaving 0 bases of the junction unmatched. The CDR3 sequence is CASSLTGDQPQHF. Written as DNA, the CDR3 is TGTGCCAGCAGTTTGACAGGGGATCAGCCCCAGCATTTT.